A selection of T cell receptor beta chains follows, all from one sample in a study of regulatory T cells in long-lasting Graves disease. TCRdb analysed the multiplex PCR reads with MiXCR anew, one entry per CDR3 protein. The sample shows around 500,000 distinct CDR3 sequences, about 16% of them seen only once. These data also featured in a second study, about T cells in Graves' hyperthyroidism and ophthalmopathy.

The starting material was peripheral blood mononuclear cells (PBMCs), obtained at new diagnosis, from a patient treated with antithyroid drugs. These receptors were obtained from a woman aged 35 to 60 with Graves disease. The CDR3 runs from the conserved cysteine through the conserved F or W. Fields, in order: CDR3 protein, V gene, J gene.

CDR3aa: CASSLTGGAYEQFF; v_gene: TRBV7-2; j_gene: TRBJ2-1
CDR3aa: CASTAGSEAFF; v_gene: TRBV7-9; j_gene: TRBJ1-1
CDR3aa: CASSLDRGQGNTEAFF; v_gene: TRBV12-3/TRBV12-4; j_gene: TRBJ1-1
CDR3aa: CASRYRGPGTEAFF; v_gene: TRBV7-2; j_gene: TRBJ1-1
CDR3aa: CASRPTSGGDNEQFF; v_gene: TRBV5-1; j_gene: TRBJ2-1
CDR3aa: CASSLGSGRIYMSSYNEQFF; v_gene: TRBV5-1; j_gene: TRBJ2-1
CDR3aa: CAADGSYEQYF; v_gene: TRBV28; j_gene: TRBJ2-7
CDR3aa: CASSIGGASEQYF; v_gene: TRBV9; j_gene: TRBJ2-7
CDR3aa: CASTAMEKLFF; v_gene: TRBV28; j_gene: TRBJ1-4
CDR3aa: CSAILPEMNTEAFF; v_gene: TRBV20-1; j_gene: TRBJ1-1
CDR3aa: CASSSYSGANVLTF; v_gene: TRBV10-3; j_gene: TRBJ2-6
CDR3aa: CASSYAGIMHEQYF; v_gene: TRBV6-2/TRBV6-3; j_gene: TRBJ2-7
CDR3aa: CSAREGQLYGYTF; v_gene: TRBV20-1; j_gene: TRBJ1-2
CDR3aa: CASSSHEERAGLGTQYF; v_gene: TRBV5-4; j_gene: TRBJ2-5
CDR3aa: CASSFQTEAFF; v_gene: TRBV5-6; j_gene: TRBJ1-1
CDR3aa: CASSLGQNAYEQYF; v_gene: TRBV13; j_gene: TRBJ2-7
CDR3aa: CASRRDGQQPQHF; v_gene: TRBV28; j_gene: TRBJ1-5
CDR3aa: CASSLAVQPQHF; v_gene: TRBV12-3/TRBV12-4; j_gene: TRBJ1-5
CDR3aa: CASSQSYSLNTEAFF; v_gene: TRBV4-1; j_gene: TRBJ1-1
CDR3aa: CSARAISGANVLTF; v_gene: TRBV20-1; j_gene: TRBJ2-6
CDR3aa: CASSSLAGATDTQYF; v_gene: TRBV7-9; j_gene: TRBJ2-3
CDR3aa: CASSPTDRGSSYEQYF; v_gene: TRBV4-1; j_gene: TRBJ2-7
CDR3aa: CAWSAGTSNQPQHF; v_gene: TRBV30; j_gene: TRBJ1-5
CDR3aa: CASSELRLSNSPLHF; v_gene: TRBV2; j_gene: TRBJ1-6
CDR3aa: CASSEGTGGRQPQHF; v_gene: TRBV6-1; j_gene: TRBJ1-5
CDR3aa: CASSLVLPGVNTQYF; v_gene: TRBV7-2; j_gene: TRBJ2-3
CDR3aa: CASSQRTLVYQHSPLHF; v_gene: TRBV11-3; j_gene: TRBJ1-6
CDR3aa: CASSGGTSSRGELFF; v_gene: TRBV6-1; j_gene: TRBJ2-2
CDR3aa: CASSLAREGTDTQYF; v_gene: TRBV5-6; j_gene: TRBJ2-3
CDR3aa: CAISEDWFRTGIGYTF; v_gene: TRBV10-3; j_gene: TRBJ1-2
CDR3aa: CASSSLPGREETQYF; v_gene: TRBV5-5; j_gene: TRBJ2-5
CDR3aa: CASSIMALGGGANVLTF; v_gene: TRBV19; j_gene: TRBJ2-6
CDR3aa: CSAPGAGGPPDTQYF; v_gene: TRBV20-1; j_gene: TRBJ2-3
CDR3aa: CASSPYAGTPSDTQYF; v_gene: TRBV18; j_gene: TRBJ2-3
CDR3aa: CSASLLGLSNEQFF; v_gene: TRBV20-1; j_gene: TRBJ2-1
CDR3aa: CASGETEAFF; v_gene: TRBV3-1; j_gene: TRBJ1-1
CDR3aa: CASSRPPGQGADTQYF; v_gene: TRBV28; j_gene: TRBJ2-3
CDR3aa: CASSQEGSGGGTDTQYF; v_gene: TRBV4-1; j_gene: TRBJ2-3
CDR3aa: CASSFSVEWLNNEQFF; v_gene: TRBV7-9; j_gene: TRBJ2-1
CDR3aa: CASSLMGGESSYEQYF; v_gene: TRBV7-9; j_gene: TRBJ2-7
CDR3aa: CASSWGPTGTDTQYF; v_gene: TRBV5-1; j_gene: TRBJ2-3
CDR3aa: CATETGGGQPQHF; v_gene: TRBV19; j_gene: TRBJ1-5
CDR3aa: CASNHRGQGNSPLHF; v_gene: TRBV27; j_gene: TRBJ1-6
CDR3aa: CASSIDWPAGRNTIYF; v_gene: TRBV19; j_gene: TRBJ1-3
CDR3aa: CASSLSRGMGQETQYF; v_gene: TRBV13; j_gene: TRBJ2-5
CDR3aa: CASSAGPLLNEQFF; v_gene: TRBV11-2; j_gene: TRBJ2-1
CDR3aa: CASSPKGPLTYEQYF; v_gene: TRBV12-3/TRBV12-4; j_gene: TRBJ2-7
CDR3aa: CASRPSGGAHNEQFF; v_gene: TRBV12-3/TRBV12-4; j_gene: TRBJ2-1
CDR3aa: CASSPPGGFGDLSAEAFF; v_gene: TRBV19; j_gene: TRBJ1-1
CDR3aa: CASSQELTGYTEAFF; v_gene: TRBV4-1; j_gene: TRBJ1-1